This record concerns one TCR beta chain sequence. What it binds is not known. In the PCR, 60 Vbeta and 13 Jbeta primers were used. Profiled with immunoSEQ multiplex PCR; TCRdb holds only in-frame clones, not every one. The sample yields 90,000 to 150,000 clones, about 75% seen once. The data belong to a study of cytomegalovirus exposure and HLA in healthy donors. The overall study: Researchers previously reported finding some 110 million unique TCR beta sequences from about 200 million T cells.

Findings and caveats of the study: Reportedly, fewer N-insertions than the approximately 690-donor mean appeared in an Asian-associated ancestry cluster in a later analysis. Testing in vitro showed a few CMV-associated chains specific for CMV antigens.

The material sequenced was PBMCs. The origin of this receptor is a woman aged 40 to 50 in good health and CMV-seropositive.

The CDR3 nucleotides read TGCGCCAGCAGCGGCGGGGGCGGCAATGAGCAGTTCTTC. Its protein is CASSGGGGNEQFF. The chain employs TRBV5-1 and TRBJ2-1; TRBD2 might be the D (7 bases). The V end lost 4 bases, the J end lost 6 bases, and 11 bases lay between the germline ends. There are 13 residues in the CDR3. Germline CDR1 SGHRS, CDR2 YFSETQ.